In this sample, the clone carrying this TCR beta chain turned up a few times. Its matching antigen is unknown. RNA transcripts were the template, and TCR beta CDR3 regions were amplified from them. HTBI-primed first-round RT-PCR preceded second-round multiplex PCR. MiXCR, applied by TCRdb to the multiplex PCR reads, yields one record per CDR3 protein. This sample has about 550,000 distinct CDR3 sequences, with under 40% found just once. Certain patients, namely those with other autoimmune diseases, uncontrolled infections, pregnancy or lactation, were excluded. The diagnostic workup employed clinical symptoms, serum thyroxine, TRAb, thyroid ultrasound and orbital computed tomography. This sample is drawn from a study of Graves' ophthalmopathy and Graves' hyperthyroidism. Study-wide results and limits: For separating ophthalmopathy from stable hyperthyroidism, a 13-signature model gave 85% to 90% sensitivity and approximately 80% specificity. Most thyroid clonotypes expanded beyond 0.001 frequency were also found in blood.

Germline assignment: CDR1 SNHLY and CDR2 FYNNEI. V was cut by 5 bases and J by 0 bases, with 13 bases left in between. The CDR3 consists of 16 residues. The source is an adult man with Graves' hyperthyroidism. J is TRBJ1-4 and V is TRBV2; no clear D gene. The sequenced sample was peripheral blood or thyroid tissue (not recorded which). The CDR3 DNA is TGTGCCAGCAGTCCAGACATCCTAGCAACTAATGAAAAACTGTTTTTT. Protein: CASSPDILATNEKLFF.